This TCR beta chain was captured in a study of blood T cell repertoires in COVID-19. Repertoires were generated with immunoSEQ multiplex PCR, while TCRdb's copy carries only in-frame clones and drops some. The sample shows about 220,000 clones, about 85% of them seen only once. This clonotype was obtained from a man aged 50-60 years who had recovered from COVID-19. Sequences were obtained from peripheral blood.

CDR3 nucleotide sequence: TGTGCCAGCAGCTTAGGGTCAGATGAAGCTTTCTTT. The encoded protein is CASSLGSDEAFF. The chain uses TRBV7-9 and TRBJ1-1; D is unclear. The V end was cut by 1 base, the J end by 7 bases, with 7 bases between. Per the germline V gene, CDR1 is SEHNR and CDR2 is FQNEAQ (reference sequence). CDR3 size: 12 residues.